This TCR beta chain was recovered during a study of CD8+CD57+ T cells in acquired aplastic anemia. This CDR3 has 14 amino acids. The V and J ends lost 1 base and 6 bases respectively, with 13 bases between them. CDR1 and CDR2 from the germline V gene are SGHTA and FQGNSA. Those patients picked for sequencing had displayed CD8+CD57+ cell expansion on flow cytometry. Every patient presented with severe acquired aplastic anemia. The template used for profiling TCR beta VDJ and CDR3 was genomic DNA. Each CDR3 protein is one row after TCRdb ran MiXCR on the reads. The table has hundreds of thousands of distinct CDR3 sequences, about three fifths seen once. General study points: The study identified about 30 CD8+ CDR3 sequences shared by patients and controls.

Turning to this clonotype: Its target is unknown.

V and J are TRBV7-2 and TRBJ2-7; D is possibly TRBD1 or TRBD2 (5 bases each). The sample comprised sorted CD4+, CD8+, or CD8+CD57+ T cells (not recorded which) from PBMCs. The clonotype comes from a human donor with aplastic anemia. CDR3 in amino acids: CASSLDGTASEQYF. CDR3 in DNA: TGTGCCAGCAGCTTAGATGGGACGGCCAGCGAGCAGTACTTC.